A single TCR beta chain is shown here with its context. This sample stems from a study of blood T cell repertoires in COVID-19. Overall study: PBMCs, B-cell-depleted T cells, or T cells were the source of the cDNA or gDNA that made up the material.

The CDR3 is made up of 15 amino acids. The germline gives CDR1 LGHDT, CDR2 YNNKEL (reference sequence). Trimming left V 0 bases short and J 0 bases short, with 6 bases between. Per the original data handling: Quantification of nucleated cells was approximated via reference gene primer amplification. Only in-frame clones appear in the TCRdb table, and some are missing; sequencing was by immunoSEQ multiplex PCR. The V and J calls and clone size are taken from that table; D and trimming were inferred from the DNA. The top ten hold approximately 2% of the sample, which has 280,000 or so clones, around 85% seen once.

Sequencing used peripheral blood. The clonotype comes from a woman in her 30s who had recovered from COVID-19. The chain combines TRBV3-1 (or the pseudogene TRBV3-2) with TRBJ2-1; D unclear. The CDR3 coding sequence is TGTGCCAGCAGCCAAGATCTGAGCTCCTACAATGAGCAGTTCTTC. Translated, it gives CASSQDLSSYNEQFF.